This TCR beta chain was recovered during a study of vaccination and CD4 T cells after COVID-19. Looking at the study overall: Spike peptides, overlapping and drawn from SARS-CoV-2, HCoV-NL63, HCoV-OC43 and HCoV-229E, were used to stimulate cells.

Cultured CD4+ T-cell DNA underwent Oncomine TCR Beta short-read sequencing. Using its own MiXCR run on the PCR reads, TCRdb lists one record per CDR3 protein. The sample has roughly 16,000 distinct CDR3 sequences; 55% are singletons. Specified treatment: roughly 10-day PBMC culture with coronavirus spike peptide pools or control peptides (ViraFEST assay). This CDR3 contains 13 residues. Per germline, CDR1 DFQATT and CDR2 SNEGSKA (reference sequence). Trimming took 3 bases from V and 5 from J, leaving 10 bases between them. On this clonotype: No antigen is known for it.

The receptor was isolated from a human donor who had recovered from COVID-19. Sequenced material: CD4+ T cells from blood, cultured in vitro. The chain combines TRBV20-1 with TRBJ2-2, with D hard to call. In DNA, the CDR3 is TGCAGTGCTAGCCCCAAGAATACCGGGGAGCTGTTTTTT. The encoded protein is CSASPKNTGELFF.